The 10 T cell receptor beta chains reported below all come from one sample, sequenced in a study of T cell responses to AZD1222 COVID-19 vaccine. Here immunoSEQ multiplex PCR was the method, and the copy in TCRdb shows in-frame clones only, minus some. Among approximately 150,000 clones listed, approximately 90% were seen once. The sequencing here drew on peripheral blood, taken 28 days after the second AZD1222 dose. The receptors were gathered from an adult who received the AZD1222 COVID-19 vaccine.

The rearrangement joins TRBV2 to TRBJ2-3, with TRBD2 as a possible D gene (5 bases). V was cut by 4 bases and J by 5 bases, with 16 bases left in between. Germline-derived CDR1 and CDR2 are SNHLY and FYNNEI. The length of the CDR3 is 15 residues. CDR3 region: CASSVLDFIGDTQYF. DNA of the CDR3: TGTGCCAGCAGTGTACTAGACTTCATCGGAGATACGCAGTATTTT.

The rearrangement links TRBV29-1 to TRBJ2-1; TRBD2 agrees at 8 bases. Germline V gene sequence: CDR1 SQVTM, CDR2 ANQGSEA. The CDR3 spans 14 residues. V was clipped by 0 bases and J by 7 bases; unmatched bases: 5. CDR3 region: CSVEDGRAGNEQFF. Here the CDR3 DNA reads TGCAGCGTTGAAGACGGGAGGGCCGGGAATGAGCAGTTCTTC.

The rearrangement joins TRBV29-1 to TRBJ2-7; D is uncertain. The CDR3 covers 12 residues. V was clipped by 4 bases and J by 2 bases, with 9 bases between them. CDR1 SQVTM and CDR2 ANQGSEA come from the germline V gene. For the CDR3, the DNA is TGCAGCGTTGTGGCTCAGGCCTACGAGCAGTACTTC. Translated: CSVVAQAYEQYF.

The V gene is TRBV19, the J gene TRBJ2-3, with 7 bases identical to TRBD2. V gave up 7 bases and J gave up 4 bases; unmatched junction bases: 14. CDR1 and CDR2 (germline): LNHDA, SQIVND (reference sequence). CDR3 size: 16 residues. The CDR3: CASTVRASGASDTQYF. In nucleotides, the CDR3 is TGTGCCAGTACTGTCCGGGCTAGCGGCGCCTCAGATACGCAGTATTTT.

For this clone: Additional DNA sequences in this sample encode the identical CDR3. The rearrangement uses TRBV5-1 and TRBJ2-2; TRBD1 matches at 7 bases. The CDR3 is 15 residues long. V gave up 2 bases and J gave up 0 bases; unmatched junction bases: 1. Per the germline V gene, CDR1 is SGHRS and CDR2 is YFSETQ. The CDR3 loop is CASSLQGTNTGELFF. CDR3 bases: TGCGCCAGCAGCTTACAGGGGACGAACACCGGGGAGCTGTTTTTT.

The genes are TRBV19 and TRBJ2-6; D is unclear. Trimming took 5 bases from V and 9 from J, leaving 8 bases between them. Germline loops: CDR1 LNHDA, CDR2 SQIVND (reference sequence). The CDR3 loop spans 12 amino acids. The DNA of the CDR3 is TGTGCCAGTAGTCGTTCGGGCAACGTCCTGACTTTC. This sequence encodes CASSRSGNVLTF.

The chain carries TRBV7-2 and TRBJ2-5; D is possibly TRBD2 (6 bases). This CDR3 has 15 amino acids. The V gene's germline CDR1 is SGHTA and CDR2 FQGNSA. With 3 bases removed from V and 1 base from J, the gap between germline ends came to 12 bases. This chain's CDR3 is CASSLIGGVQETQYF. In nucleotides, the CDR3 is TGTGCCAGCAGCTTGATCGGCGGGGTCCAAGAGACCCAGTACTTC.

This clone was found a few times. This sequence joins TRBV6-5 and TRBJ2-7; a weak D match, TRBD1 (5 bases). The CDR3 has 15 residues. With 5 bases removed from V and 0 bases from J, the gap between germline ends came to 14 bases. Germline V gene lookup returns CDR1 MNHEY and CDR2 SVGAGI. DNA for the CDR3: TGTGCCAGCAGTCCCCAGGGTACCCTCTCCTACGAGCAGTACTTC. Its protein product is CASSPQGTLSYEQYF.

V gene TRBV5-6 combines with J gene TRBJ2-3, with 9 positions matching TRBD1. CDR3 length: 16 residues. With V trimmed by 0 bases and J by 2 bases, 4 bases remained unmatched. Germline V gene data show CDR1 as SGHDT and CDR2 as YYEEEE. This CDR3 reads CASSLDGTGFTDTQYF. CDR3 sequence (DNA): TGTGCCAGCAGCTTGGACGGGACAGGGTTCACAGATACGCAGTATTTT.

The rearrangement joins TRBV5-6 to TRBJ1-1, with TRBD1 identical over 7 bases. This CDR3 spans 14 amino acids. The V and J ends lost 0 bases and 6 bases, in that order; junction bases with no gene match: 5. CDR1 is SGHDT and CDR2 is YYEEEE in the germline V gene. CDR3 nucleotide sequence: TGTGCCAGCAGCTTGGGGACAGGAGGAGCTGAAGCTTTCTTT. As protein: CASSLGTGGAEAFF.